The 18 T cell receptor beta chains below come from one sample, sequenced in a study of blood T cell repertoires in COVID-19. Sequenced by immunoSEQ multiplex PCR; TCRdb stores in-frame clones only, minus some. The sample carries 90,000 or so clones, about nine tenths recorded once. The specimen sequenced was peripheral blood. The receptors derive from a man between 60 and 75 years old with COVID-19, enrolled during active disease.

This chain links TRBV5-4 with TRBJ2-3; TRBD2 matches at 9 bases. V was pared by 1 base and J by 2 bases, with 5 bases of the junction left unmatched. The CDR3 loop spans 16 amino acids. Germline V gene lookup returns CDR1 SGHNT and CDR2 YYREEE (reference sequence). The CDR3 here is CASSLSGTSLTDTQYF. As DNA, the CDR3 is TGTGCCAGCAGCTTGTCCGGGACTAGCCTCACAGATACGCAGTATTTT.

This clone appeared once. The junction departs from the called germline gene at one end, perhaps through a read error. The V call is TRBV7-9, the J call TRBJ2-7, with 11 bases fitting TRBD2. The CDR3 extends over 14 amino acids. Per the germline V gene, CDR1 is SEHNR and CDR2 is FQNEAQ (reference sequence). The CDR3 reads CASSLAGGPKFLYF. CDR3 in DNA: TGTGCCAGCAGCCTAGCGGGAGGTCCAAAATTTTTGTACTTC. Using reference TRBV7-9 and TRBJ2-7 for the parts outside the CDR3, the full variable domain is DTGVSQNPRHKITKRGQNVTFRCDPISEHNRLYWYRQTLGQGPEFLTYFQNEAQLEKSRLLSDRFSAERPKGSFSTLEIQRTEQGDSAMYLCASSLAGGPKFLYFGPGTRLTVT.

The rearrangement links TRBV11-3 to TRBJ2-2; D possibly corresponds to TRBD2 (6 bases). V was trimmed by 0 bases and J by 1 base, leaving 9 bases between them. This CDR3 region has 16 residues. CDR1 and CDR2 from the germline V gene are SGHNT and YENEEA. The CDR3, as DNA: TGTGCCAGCAGCTTAGAGCGGGGTCTGAACACCGGGGAGCTGTTTTTT. The encoded protein is CASSLERGLNTGELFF.

The J gene is TRBJ1-2, the V gene TRBV3-1 (or the pseudogene TRBV3-2); D is unclear. The CDR3 contains 13 residues. V was clipped by 1 base and J by 1 base, with 4 bases between them. From germline, CDR1 is LGHDT and CDR2 YNNKEL (reference sequence). Here the CDR3 reads CASSQGGNYGYTF. The CDR3 nucleotides read TGTGCCAGCAGCCAAGGCGGTAACTATGGCTACACCTTC.

This clone was picked up one time. This chain connects TRBV25-1 to TRBJ1-4; 11 bases are a match to TRBD1. The CDR3 consists of 16 residues. Germline lookup yields CDR1 MGHDK and CDR2 SYGVNS. V dropped 1 base and J dropped 7; count of bases not matched to a gene: 5. The CDR3 DNA is TGTGCCAGCAGTGAATTGGGGACAGGGGGGTTTGAAAAACTGTTTTTT. It translates to CASSELGTGGFEKLFF.

The chain combines TRBV11-2 with TRBJ2-5; 9 bases are a match to TRBD2. This CDR3 contains 15 residues. CDR1 and CDR2 (germline): SGHAT, FQNNGV. The trim removed 1 base at V and 5 bases at J, leaving 5 bases unmatched. CDR3 region: CASSLGGRAEETQYF. CDR3 DNA sequence: TGTGCCAGCAGCTTAGGCGGGAGGGCCGAGGAGACCCAGTACTTC. Together with reference TRBV11-2 and TRBJ2-5, the CDR3 gives the full variable domain: EAGVAQSPRYKIIEKRQSVAFWCNPISGHATLYWYQQILGQGPKLLIQFQNNGVVDDSQLPKDRFSAERLKGVDSTLKIQPAKLEDSAVYLCASSLGGRAEETQYFGPGTRLLVL.

The chain has TRBV14 and TRBJ1-1, with D hard to call. CDR1 and CDR2 from the germline V gene are SGHDN and FVKESK. V dropped 0 bases and J dropped 10 bases, with 15 bases sitting between them. CDR3 length: 14 residues. CDR3 region: CASSQDLASRGAFF. Written as DNA, the CDR3 is TGTGCCAGCAGCCAAGATTTGGCCTCCCGGGGAGCTTTCTTT.

The chain couples TRBV10-3 to TRBJ1-6, with D unclear. CDR3 length equals 17 residues. V lost 0 bases and J 0 bases, leaving 9 bases between the germline ends. Germline assignment: CDR1 ENHRY and CDR2 SYGVKD. As DNA, the CDR3 is TGTGCCATCAGTGAGTCGACTGGGAGCTCCTATAATTCACCCCTCCACTTT. Protein sequence: CAISESTGSSYNSPLHF.

The chain employs TRBV19 and TRBJ2-7; TRBD1 aligns across 11 bases. CDR3 size: 15 residues. Per the germline V gene, CDR1 is LNHDA and CDR2 is SQIVND (reference sequence). J was trimmed by 2 bases and V by 5 bases; bases with no gene match: 5. This CDR3 is CASSPGTGGTYEQYF. The CDR3 DNA reads TGTGCCAGTAGTCCGGGGACAGGGGGTACCTACGAGCAGTACTTC.

The gene calls are TRBV11-1 and TRBJ2-7; unclear D gene. V was clipped by 2 bases and J by 1 base, with 6 bases between them. CDR1 is SGHAT and CDR2 is FQDESV in the germline V gene (reference sequence). The CDR3 has 13 amino acids. CDR3 protein: CASSLPLSYEQYF. The CDR3 coding sequence is TGTGCCAGCAGCTTACCACTTTCCTACGAGCAGTACTTC. Full variable domain (missing parts from reference TRBV11-1 and TRBJ2-7): EAEVAQSPRYKITEKSQAVAFWCDPISGHATLYWYRQILGQGPELLVQFQDESVVDDSQLPKDRFSAERLKGVDSTLKIQPAELGDSAMYLCASSLPLSYEQYFGPGTRLTVT.

This chain links TRBV2 with TRBJ2-1, with 11 bases aligning to TRBD2. From germline, CDR1 is SNHLY and CDR2 FYNNEI. The CDR3 length is 18 residues. V shed 6 bases, J shed 6 bases, and the junction held 16 bases outside the gene matches. DNA of the CDR3: TGTGCCAGCAGAAACTACGGGACTAGCGGTCCCGGGCCCAATGAGCAGTTCTTC. Amino acid sequence: CASRNYGTSGPGPNEQFF.

The sample holds one count of this clone. The rearrangement uses TRBV4-1 and TRBJ2-1; 8 bases line up with TRBD2. V lost 0 bases, J lost 9 bases, and 4 bases stayed unmatched. The CDR3 has 14 residues. Germline CDR1 MGHRA, CDR2 YSYEKL. The CDR3 DNA reads as TGCGCCAGCAGCCAAGATAAGACTAGCGTTGAGCAGTTCTTC. As protein: CASSQDKTSVEQFF.

In its sample, this clone was seen a few times. The chain uses TRBV14 and TRBJ2-5; 9 bases agree with TRBD2. The CDR3 is 15 amino acids. The junction had 5 bases not matched to a gene; V was cut back by 3 bases and J by 3 bases. Germline CDR1 reads SGHDN; CDR2 reads FVKESK. The CDR3: CASSHLTSGKETQYF. The CDR3, as DNA: TGTGCCAGCAGCCACTTGACTAGCGGAAAAGAGACCCAGTACTTC. The full variable domain, in which reference TRBV14 and TRBJ2-5 provide the parts outside the CDR3, is EAGVTQFPSHSVIEKGQTVTLRCDPISGHDNLYWYRRVMGKEIKFLLHFVKESKQDESGMPNNRFLAERTGGTYSTLKVQPAELEDSGVYFCASSHLTSGKETQYFGPGTRLLVL.

The CDR3 DNA sequence: TGCGCCAGCAGTGAGTCACCACCTCCGGGACAGGGGGCGCATGGCTACACCTTC. It codes for CASSESPPPGQGAHGYTF. The rearrangement joins TRBV10-2 to TRBJ1-2; 12 bases are a match to TRBD1. Germline values: CDR1 WSHSY, CDR2 SAAADI. CDR3 length equals 18 residues. Trimming cost V 0 bases and J 6 bases; bases outside gene matches: 11.

The chain joins TRBV5-1 to TRBJ1-6; no clear D. CDR3 length equals 13 residues. The V end lost 0 bases, the J end lost 5 bases, and 3 bases lay between the germline ends. Germline loops: CDR1 SGHRS, CDR2 YFSETQ. CDR3 nucleotide sequence: TGCGCCAGCAGCTTGGTCGATAATTCACCCCTCCACTTT. Translation: CASSLVDNSPLHF.

The gene calls are TRBV7-9 and TRBJ1-5; 7 bases match TRBD1. V trimming: 0 bases; J trimming: 4 bases; junction bases outside the gene matches: 3. This CDR3 spans 15 amino acids. In germline, CDR1 is SEHNR, CDR2 FQNEAQ (reference sequence). CDR3 protein: CASSLAGTENQPQHF. The CDR3 DNA is TGTGCCAGCAGCTTAGCGGGGACAGAGAATCAGCCCCAGCATTTT.

This chain links TRBV6-5 with TRBJ1-2, with TRBD1 matching 8 bases. The V and J ends lost 7 bases and 4 bases, in that order; junction bases with no gene match: 8. Germline V CDR1 and CDR2: MNHEY, SVGAGI. CDR3 size: 14 residues. The CDR3, as DNA: TGTGCCAGCATTTCCGGGACAGGTCTCTATGGCTACACCTTC. It translates to CASISGTGLYGYTF.

This clone has a handful of counts. The CDR3 DNA sequence: TGTGCCAGCAGTCTCACAAGACGGCAGGGAAATGAAAAACTGTTTTTT. Translated: CASSLTRRQGNEKLFF. The chain is built from TRBV3-1 (or the pseudogene TRBV3-2) and TRBJ1-4, with D tentatively TRBD1 (5 bases). The CDR3 is made up of 16 amino acids. Trimming cost V 6 bases and J 5 bases, with 19 bases left between them. Germline V CDR1 and CDR2: LGHDT, YNNKEL (reference sequence).